Following are 32 T cell receptor beta chains from one sample sequenced in a study of blood T cells in healthy people across ages. Alongside a J-beta primer mix, a sample-barcoded 5' primer served in a second PCR lasting about 7 to 11 cycles. A single record per CDR3 protein comes from TCRdb applying MiXCR to the 5' RACE reads. The table lists some 1.5 million distinct CDR3 sequences, approximately 43% of them singletons, with roughly 3.7% in the top ten. The sample comprised blood. The source is a woman under 30 in good health.

The chain joins TRBV5-1 to TRBJ2-1, with TRBD2 as a possible D gene (6 bases). Matching the DNA end better, TRBJ2-7 makes the J call doubtful. The CDR3 is made up of 16 amino acids. Germline V gene lookup returns CDR1 SGHRS and CDR2 YFSETQ. In nucleotides, the CDR3 is TGCGCCAGCAGTGGGGATGACGGGAGCGCCTACAATGAGCAGTACTTC. Translating gives CASSGDDGSAYNEQYF.

The V gene is TRBV30, the J gene TRBJ1-6; tentative D call: TRBD1 (5 bases). This CDR3 is 12 amino acids long. V was pared by 7 bases and J by 3 bases, with 7 bases between. CDR1 and CDR2 (germline): GTSNPN, SVGIG (reference sequence). The CDR3 here is CAFGHYNSPLHF. The CDR3 DNA sequence: TGTGCCTTTGGACACTATAATTCACCCCTCCACTTT.

The CDR3 loop reads CASSLARRSYGYTF. The CDR3 DNA reads as TGTGCCAGCAGTTTAGCTCGACGGAGCTATGGCTACACCTTC. The chain recombines TRBV27 with TRBJ1-2; D gene ambiguous. The CDR3 runs 14 residues. Trimming stripped 2 bases from V and 4 bases from J, with 11 bases between. CDR1 is MNHEY and CDR2 is SMNVEV in the germline V gene (reference sequence).

This clonotype was counted between two and nine times. CDR3 amino acids: CASSSTVSGQPQHF. The CDR3 nucleotides are TGTGCCAGCAGCTCGACAGTTAGCGGGCAGCCCCAGCATTTT. V gene TRBV9 combines with J gene TRBJ1-5; the D gene is possibly TRBD1 (5 bases). Deletions cut 4 bases from V and 7 bases from J, with 15 bases between. This CDR3 is 14 amino acids long. Germline CDR1 is SGDLS and CDR2 is YYNGEE.

The J gene is TRBJ2-5, the V gene TRBV5-1; TRBD1 matches at 8 bases. The CDR3 runs to 13 residues. With V trimmed by 4 bases and J by 11 bases, 10 bases remained unmatched. Germline V CDR1 and CDR2: SGHRS, YFSETQ. In DNA, the CDR3 is TGCGCCAGCAGCGTGGACAGGGACTGGGAGCAGTACTTC. Amino acid sequence: CASSVDRDWEQYF.

This chain connects TRBV25-1 to TRBJ1-4; D is uncertain. The CDR3 covers 15 residues. V was cut by 3 bases and J by 7 bases, with 15 bases left in between. Germline CDR1 and CDR2: MGHDK and SYGVNS. CDR3 sequence: CASSDRFRKAEKLFF. Written as DNA, the CDR3 is TGTGCCAGCAGTGACAGATTCCGAAAAGCTGAAAAACTGTTTTTT.

The chain carries TRBV7-6 and TRBJ2-5, with no clear D. CDR1 is SGHVS, CDR2 FNYEAQ, per germline. The CDR3 contains 12 residues. Trimming removed 2 bases from V and 4 bases from J, with 5 bases in between. The CDR3 DNA sequence: TGTGCCAGCAGCTTACGAACAGAGACCCAGTACTTC. Translated: CASSLRTETQYF.

The chain uses TRBV11-2 and TRBJ2-5, with D possibly being TRBD1 (5 bases). V was shortened by 2 bases and J by 0 bases, with 16 bases between the two germline ends. The V gene's germline CDR1 is SGHAT and CDR2 FQNNGV. This CDR3 contains 17 residues. CDR3 in amino acids: CASSLPRTIGYQETQYF. The CDR3 DNA reads TGTGCCAGCAGCTTACCGCGGACAATCGGGTACCAAGAGACCCAGTACTTC.

V and J are TRBV2 and TRBJ2-7; the match to TRBD2 covers 13 bases. The trim removed 4 bases at V and 4 bases at J, leaving 7 bases unmatched. Per the germline V gene, CDR1 is SNHLY and CDR2 is FYNNEI. The CDR3 consists of 16 residues. This chain's CDR3 is CASSGLGLAGTYEQYF. CDR3 DNA sequence: TGTGCCAGCAGTGGTCTGGGACTAGCGGGGACGTACGAGCAGTACTTC.

This clonotype was observed a handful of times. CDR3 in DNA: TGCGCCAGCAGCTTTGAACAGGGGAGCGCTGAAGCTTTCTTT. Encoded protein: CASSFEQGSAEAFF. This chain connects TRBV5-1 to TRBJ1-1, with 7 bases lining up with TRBD1. This CDR3 comprises 14 residues. The trim removed 2 bases at V and 6 bases at J, leaving 7 bases unmatched. Looked up from germline, CDR1 is SGHRS and CDR2 is YFSETQ.

The chain carries TRBV5-1 and TRBJ2-5; D is unresolved. Trimming removed 0 bases at V and 5 bases at J, with 14 bases between. This CDR3 contains 15 residues. Germline loops: CDR1 SGHRS, CDR2 YFSETQ. CDR3 sequence reads: CASSLAYPARETQYF. As DNA, the CDR3 is TGCGCCAGCAGCTTGGCCTATCCGGCCAGGGAGACCCAGTACTTC.

V is TRBV20-1 and J is TRBJ2-7; D perhaps matches TRBD1 (6 bases). CDR1 and CDR2 (germline): DFQATT, SNEGSKA (reference sequence). Trimming removed 1 base from V and 0 bases from J, with 10 bases in between. The CDR3 totals 14 residues. DNA for the CDR3: TGCAGTGCTAGAGGACAGGCTTACTCCTACGAGCAGTACTTC. Its protein is CSARGQAYSYEQYF.

V usage is TRBV6-5 and J usage is TRBJ2-7, with TRBD2 identical over 11 bases. Losses at the gene ends were 2 bases for V and 4 bases for J; bases not matched to a gene: 4. The length of the CDR3 is 15 residues. The germline CDR1 and CDR2 sequences are MNHEY and SVGAGI. CDR3 protein: CASSYEASGRYEQYF. CDR3 sequence (DNA): TGTGCCAGCAGTTACGAGGCTAGCGGGAGGTACGAGCAGTACTTC.

The chain carries TRBV5-5 and TRBJ2-3, with unresolved D. Trimming took off 0 bases at V and 4 bases at J, with 12 bases between the two ends. Germline-derived CDR1 and CDR2 are SGHKS and YYEKEE (reference sequence). The CDR3 totals 15 residues. The CDR3 sequence: CASSLASQRPDTQYF. CDR3 nucleotides: TGTGCCAGCAGCTTGGCCTCTCAGCGCCCAGATACGCAGTATTTT.

J is TRBJ1-2 and V is TRBV27, with a possible D match to TRBD1 (6 bases). Germline loops: CDR1 MNHEY, CDR2 SMNVEV (reference sequence). The CDR3 contains 13 residues. The V and J ends lost 1 base and 7 bases respectively, with 10 bases between them. As DNA, the CDR3 is TGTGCCAGCAGTTTATGGCCAGGGGCTGGCTACACCTTC. It is translated as CASSLWPGAGYTF.

This clonotype appeared a few times. V is TRBV29-1 and J is TRBJ1-2, with a tentative D call TRBD1 (5 bases). Trimming took 7 bases from V and 4 from J, leaving 10 bases between them. CDR3 length equals 11 residues. Germline CDR1 and CDR2: SQVTM and ANQGSEA. CDR3 in DNA: TGCAGCGCGACAGCTACCTATGGCTACACCTTC. Its protein is CSATATYGYTF.

This clonotype showed up just a few times. The V and J genes are TRBV4-1 and TRBJ2-1, with 9 bases fitting TRBD1. The J call may not be correct, given that the DNA end is closer to TRBJ2-7. The CDR3 contains 17 residues. Germline CDR1 reads MGHRA; CDR2 reads YSYEKL. The chain's CDR3 is CASSQARPGQGYNEQYF. The DNA for the CDR3 is TGCGCCAGCAGCCAGGCCCGCCCGGGACAGGGATACAATGAGCAGTACTTC.

This clonotype was observed a single time. The chain recombines TRBV5-1 with TRBJ2-7; TRBD2 agrees at 11 bases. Germline trimming cut 4 bases from V and 7 bases from J; bases unmatched to any gene: 13. This CDR3 contains 16 residues. In germline, CDR1 is SGHRS, CDR2 YFSETQ. CDR3 DNA: TGCGCCAGCAGCCTGGGACTAGCGGCCTCCTACAATGAGCAGTACTTC. It yields the protein CASSLGLAASYNEQYF.

The chain employs TRBV7-9 and TRBJ1-2, with D possibly matching TRBD1 (6 bases). The CDR3 runs 13 residues. With 5 bases removed from V and 6 bases from J, the gap between germline ends came to 13 bases. CDR1 SEHNR and CDR2 FQNEAQ come from the germline V gene (reference sequence). The chain's CDR3 is CASSDSGADGYTF. DNA for the CDR3: TGTGCCAGCAGCGATTCGGGGGCTGATGGCTACACCTTC.

This clonotype came up a few times. The chain employs TRBV11-2 and TRBJ2-7; 9 bases align to TRBD1. V lost 1 base to trimming and J lost 4 bases; unmatched junction nucleotides: 14. Germline V gives CDR1 SGHAT, CDR2 FQNNGV. The CDR3 is 18 amino acids. The CDR3 sequence: CASSLGDRVGASRYEQYF. CDR3 in DNA: TGTGCCAGCAGCTTAGGGGACAGGGTGGGGGCCTCTCGATACGAGCAGTACTTC.

The V call is TRBV2, the J call TRBJ1-5; D not certain. The CDR3 is made up of 16 amino acids. Trimming shortened V by 2 bases and J by 0 bases, and 11 bases separated the two germline ends. The germline V gene has CDR1 SNHLY and CDR2 FYNNEI. The CDR3 sequence: CASSENGRFSNQPQHF. DNA for the CDR3: TGTGCCAGCAGTGAAAATGGCCGGTTTAGCAATCAGCCCCAGCATTTT.

This clonotype was observed a handful of times. The CDR3 loop reads CASSQDLRAYYGYTF. The DNA of the CDR3 is TGCGCCAGCAGCCAAGATCTAAGGGCCTACTATGGCTACACCTTC. This chain links TRBV4-3 with TRBJ1-2, with D unresolved. Germline CDR1 LGHNA, CDR2 YSLEER. The CDR3 loop spans 15 amino acids. V was pared by 0 bases and J by 3 bases, with 11 bases between.

CDR3 bases: TGTGCCAGCAGCCGGCGGGAAGCGGGCACCTCCACAGATACGCAGTATTTT. Translated, it gives CASSRREAGTSTDTQYF. The genes are TRBV7-2 and TRBJ2-3, with D possibly matching TRBD2 (6 bases). The germline V gene encodes CDR1 SGHTA and CDR2 FQGNSA. This CDR3 has 17 residues. The germline V and J ends were trimmed by 5 bases and 2 bases, with 20 bases remaining between them.

This clonotype came up a few times. The chain employs TRBV15 and TRBJ2-1; D is possibly TRBD2 (6 bases). In germline, CDR1 is LNHNV, CDR2 YYDKDF (reference sequence). The CDR3 runs 15 residues. V gave up 0 bases and J gave up 6 bases, with 12 bases separating them. CDR3 bases: TGTGCCACCAGCAGAGACAGGGCGGGATCCAATGAGCAGTTCTTC. Protein sequence: CATSRDRAGSNEQFF.

The chain has TRBV5-1 and TRBJ2-3; tentative D call: TRBD2 (6 bases). This CDR3 has 14 amino acids. Germline V lookup: CDR1 SGHRS, CDR2 YFSETQ. V was clipped by 4 bases and J by 4 bases, with 13 bases between them. The CDR3 nucleotides read TGCGCCAGCAGCACAGACGGAGGGGCAGATACGCAGTATTTT. The encoded protein is CASSTDGGADTQYF. The complete variable domain, with remaining parts taken from reference TRBV5-1 and TRBJ2-3, reads KAGVTQTPRYLIKTRGQQVTLSCSPISGHRSVSWYQQTPGQGLQFLFEYFSETQRNKGNFPGRFSGRQFSNSRSEMNVSTLELGDSALYLCASSTDGGADTQYFGPGTRLTVL.

Notes on this clonotype: The germline gene is not matched at one end of the junction; a read error may be the cause. The CDR3 sequence: CASSSYSAGGLFF. As DNA, the CDR3 is TGTGCCAGCAGCTCTTATTCGGCCGGGGGGCTGTTTTTT. The chain carries TRBV7-2 and TRBJ2-2; D is perhaps TRBD2 (6 bases). The CDR3 has 13 amino acids. Germline CDR1 SGHTA, CDR2 FQGNSA.

V is TRBV10-3 and J is TRBJ2-5; D possibly corresponds to TRBD2 (6 bases). V was shortened by 4 bases and J by 5 bases, with 17 bases between the two germline ends. The CDR3 sequence is 15 residues long. Germline V CDR1 and CDR2: ENHRY, SYGVKD. CDR3 residues: CAISVMGGFGETQYF. In DNA form, the CDR3 reads TGTGCCATCAGTGTCATGGGGGGATTCGGGGAGACCCAGTACTTC.

The chain carries TRBV4-3 and TRBJ1-6; D call uncertain. The CDR3 has 16 amino acids. CDR1 LGHNA and CDR2 YSLEER come from the germline V gene. V shed 0 bases and J shed 5 bases, with 11 bases lying between them. CDR3 in DNA: TGCGCCAGCAGCCAAGACCCAGGTCCCAATAATTCACCCCTCCACTTT. This sequence encodes CASSQDPGPNNSPLHF.

In nucleotides, the CDR3 is TGTGCCAGCAGCCTATTCCCTTGGGCGGTCGCCGTTGGGGGCTACACCTTC. This sequence encodes CASSLFPWAVAVGGYTF. J is TRBJ1-2 and V is TRBV7-2; D remains ambiguous. This CDR3 has 17 residues. V lost 5 bases to trimming and J lost 8 bases, with 27 bases between them. Germline assignment: CDR1 SGHTA and CDR2 FQGNSA.

The chain joins TRBV4-3 to TRBJ2-1, with a possible D match to TRBD2 (6 bases). Germline CDR1 is LGHNA and CDR2 is YSLEER. CDR3 length equals 14 residues. The V gene lost 5 bases and the J gene lost 2 bases, with 10 bases spanning the gap. The CDR3 region has the DNA TGCGCCAGCAGCGGGAGGAGCACCTACAATGAGCAGTTCTTC. It codes for CASSGRSTYNEQFF.

This chain joins TRBV5-1 and TRBJ2-3, with D perhaps TRBD2 (6 bases). Deletions cut 4 bases from V and 4 bases from J, with 13 bases between. This CDR3 spans 14 amino acids. Germline CDR1 reads SGHRS; CDR2 reads YFSETQ. CDR3 sequence: CASSRDWRADTQYF. The DNA for the CDR3 is TGCGCCAGCAGCCGGGACTGGCGTGCAGATACGCAGTATTTT.

This clonotype was picked up a small number of times. The CDR3: CASSLVPQATYEQYF. CDR3 bases: TGTGCCAGCAGCTTAGTTCCCCAGGCGACCTACGAGCAGTACTTC. The chain joins TRBV7-9 to TRBJ2-7; D gene ambiguous. This CDR3 comprises 15 residues. Trimming took off 1 base at V and 2 bases at J, with 12 bases between the two ends. CDR1 is SEHNR, CDR2 FQNEAQ, per germline (reference sequence). The full variable domain, completed using reference TRBV7-9 and TRBJ2-7, is DTGVSQNPRHKITKRGQNVTFRCDPISEHNRLYWYRQTLGQGPEFLTYFQNEAQLEKSRLLSDRFSAERPKGSFSTLEIQRTEQGDSAMYLCASSLVPQATYEQYFGPGTRLTVT.